The 27 T cell receptor beta chains in this list originate from one sample, sequenced in a study of blood T cell repertoires in COVID-19 (dated by TCRdb to the early 2020s). Receptor libraries were prepared by the immunoSEQ multiplex PCR assay. TCRdb's version of the immuneACCESS table is confined to in-frame rearrangements and falls short of the full clone set. An unresolved V gene accounts for under half of the shortfall where checked; the remainder is of unknown origin. The table for this sample lists approximately 89,000 clones; 78% of them were counted only once. The ten largest account for about 6% of the sample. Sequencing was performed on peripheral blood. The receptors originated from a man in his 70s with COVID-19, enrolled during active disease.

V gene TRBV25-1 combines with J gene TRBJ1-2; possible D gene TRBD1, 5 bases. The CDR3 has 14 residues. Germline lookup yields CDR1 MGHDK and CDR2 SYGVNS. V lost 1 base and J lost 4, with 10 bases in between. The CDR3 is CASSELEGTYGYTF. The CDR3 DNA sequence: TGTGCCAGCAGTGAATTGGAGGGGACCTATGGCTACACCTTC.

V is TRBV7-2 and J is TRBJ2-1, with 9 bases lining up with TRBD2. Trimming removed 6 bases from V and 6 bases from J; junction bases left unmatched: 12. CDR1 SGHTA and CDR2 FQGNSA come from the germline V gene. The CDR3 is made up of 16 amino acids. The CDR3 sequence is CASSRRAGGQVNEQFF. DNA of the CDR3: TGTGCCAGCAGTCGAAGGGCGGGAGGGCAGGTCAATGAGCAGTTCTTC.

The chain uses TRBV10-3 and TRBJ1-2, with a tentative D call TRBD1 (5 bases). Germline V lookup: CDR1 ENHRY, CDR2 SYGVKD. This CDR3 is 13 amino acids long. Between the trimmed V and J ends, which lost 4 bases and 7 bases, there was a span of 13 bases. The DNA for the CDR3 is TGTGCCATCAGTGGTGGGGGAGGAGGTGGCTACACCTTC. This translates into CAISGGGGGGYTF.

This chain uses TRBV6-2 or TRBV6-3 with TRBJ2-5, with 10 bases matching TRBD1. Germline V CDR1 and CDR2: MNHEY, SVGEGT. The CDR3 runs 14 residues. V gave up 6 bases and J gave up 3 bases; unmatched junction bases: 4. The CDR3 loop reads CASSSGTGEETQYF. DNA of the CDR3: TGTGCCAGCAGCTCCGGGACAGGGGAAGAGACCCAGTACTTC.

The rearrangement uses TRBV5-5 and TRBJ2-5; D is perhaps TRBD1 (6 bases). Trimming shortened V by 0 bases and J by 2 bases, and 11 bases separated the two germline ends. The CDR3 has 15 residues. Germline loops: CDR1 SGHKS, CDR2 YYEKEE (reference sequence). This CDR3 is CASSLGGHPQETQYF. The CDR3 DNA follows: TGTGCCAGCAGCTTGGGGGGACATCCACAAGAGACCCAGTACTTC.

The gene calls are TRBV18 and TRBJ1-3; no reliable D call. Germline V lookup: CDR1 KGHSH, CDR2 LQKENI. V shed 3 bases and J shed 1 base, with 7 bases lying between them. The CDR3 contains 14 residues. DNA for the CDR3: TGTGCCAGCTCACCTGAGGGATCTGGAAACACCATATATTTT. Translated, it gives CASSPEGSGNTIYF.

The chain is built from TRBV2 and TRBJ1-2; 11 bases are a match to TRBD1. The CDR3 spans 14 residues. Germline V CDR1 and CDR2: SNHLY, FYNNEI. Unmatched junction bases numbered 4, after V lost 6 bases and J lost 4 bases. The CDR3 DNA reads as TGTGCCAGCAGGAGCGGGACAGGGGGCTATGGCTACACCTTC. Protein sequence: CASRSGTGGYGYTF.

The chain has TRBV2 and TRBJ1-3; D perhaps matches TRBD1 (5 bases). Germline CDR1 is SNHLY and CDR2 is FYNNEI. V lost 4 bases and J lost 3, with 10 bases in between. The CDR3 has 14 amino acids. In nucleotides, the CDR3 is TGTGCCAGCAGTGGACAGCGACGTGGAAACACCATATATTTT. This translates into CASSGQRRGNTIYF.

V is TRBV6-5 and J is TRBJ1-5; D might be TRBD1 (6 bases). CDR1 and CDR2 (germline): MNHEY, SVGAGI. This CDR3 is 15 amino acids long. Trimming pared 5 bases from V and 1 base from J, leaving 12 bases between. For the CDR3, the DNA is TGTGCCAGCAGTACCACAGGGCTAAGCAATCAGCCCCAGCATTTT. Protein: CASSTTGLSNQPQHF.

The CDR3 bases are TGTGCCAGCAGTTACGAGGGGACAAGGCCCCAGTACTTC. Its translation: CASSYEGTRPQYF. The V gene is TRBV6-5, the J gene TRBJ2-5, with a weak D call TRBD1 (6 bases). The CDR3 totals 13 residues. V lost 2 bases, J lost 9 bases, and 13 bases lay in between. In germline, CDR1 is MNHEY, CDR2 SVGAGI.

The chain has TRBV7-2 and TRBJ1-5, with D perhaps matching TRBD1 (5 bases). Trimming removed 4 bases at V and 0 bases at J, with 10 bases between. Germline values: CDR1 SGHTA, CDR2 FQGNSA. CDR3 length: 15 residues. The CDR3 DNA sequence: TGTGCCAGCAGCTCGGACACCAATAGCAATCAGCCCCAGCATTTT. It is translated as CASSSDTNSNQPQHF.

The chain links TRBV30 to TRBJ1-6; 9 bases fit TRBD1. J gave up 11 bases and V 1 base, and 12 bases lay outside the gene matches. There are 16 residues in the CDR3. From germline, CDR1 is GTSNPN and CDR2 SVGIG (reference sequence). The chain's CDR3 is CAWSDGQGTSHAPLHF. The CDR3 DNA sequence: TGTGCCTGGAGTGACGGACAGGGGACATCTCATGCACCCCTCCACTTT.

The rearrangement uses TRBV11-2 and TRBJ2-3, with TRBD1 identical over 11 bases. The V and J ends lost 5 bases and 3 bases, in that order; junction bases with no gene match: 4. Germline V gene lookup returns CDR1 SGHAT and CDR2 FQNNGV. The CDR3 is 15 amino acids. The CDR3 protein is CASSLGTGGTDTQYF. The CDR3 region has the DNA TGTGCCAGCAGCCTCGGGACAGGGGGAACAGATACGCAGTATTTT. Complete variable domain (other parts from reference TRBV11-2 and TRBJ2-3): EAGVAQSPRYKIIEKRQSVAFWCNPISGHATLYWYQQILGQGPKLLIQFQNNGVVDDSQLPKDRFSAERLKGVDSTLKIQPAKLEDSAVYLCASSLGTGGTDTQYFGPGTRLTVL.

In this sample, this clone turned up a few times. The chain couples TRBV29-1 to TRBJ2-7; D unclear. CDR3 length equals 11 residues. Trimming cost V 7 bases and J 0 bases, with 7 bases left between them. Germline V lookup: CDR1 SQVTM, CDR2 ANQGSEA. CDR3 nucleotide sequence: TGCAGCGGCGGCTCCTCCTACGAGCAGTACTTC. Its translation: CSGGSSYEQYF.

There are a few counts of this clone. The genes are TRBV3-1 (or the pseudogene TRBV3-2) and TRBJ2-7; 9 bases are shared with TRBD2. CDR1 is LGHDT and CDR2 is YNNKEL in the germline V gene (reference sequence). The trim removed 5 bases at V and 0 bases at J, leaving 2 bases unmatched. This CDR3 is built from 14 residues. The CDR3 sequence: CASSDSGSSYEQYF. DNA for the CDR3: TGTGCCAGCAGCGATAGCGGGAGCTCCTACGAGCAGTACTTC.

The CDR3 coding sequence is TGCGCCAGCAGCAGCATCTTGGACAGGGGAGGCACTGAAGCTTTCTTT. This gives the protein CASSSILDRGGTEAFF. The chain employs TRBV4-1 and TRBJ1-1, with 9 bases identical to TRBD1. With V trimmed by 5 bases and J by 4 bases, 11 bases remained unmatched. The CDR3 length is 16 residues. Germline CDR1 and CDR2: MGHRA and YSYEKL.

CDR3 region: CASSYGDSWGDNQPQHF. CDR3 sequence (DNA): TGTGCCAGCAGTTATGGGGACAGCTGGGGAGATAATCAGCCCCAGCATTTT. The chain recombines TRBV6-2 or TRBV6-3 with TRBJ1-5; 7 nucleotides line up with TRBD1. Germline-derived CDR1 and CDR2 are MNHEY and SVGEGT. The V segment lost 3 bases and the J segment 4 bases; nucleotides outside the gene matches: 12. The CDR3 runs 17 residues.

The chain combines TRBV5-1 with TRBJ2-1; 7 bases are shared with TRBD2. CDR1 SGHRS and CDR2 YFSETQ come from the germline V gene. V shed 4 bases, J shed 3 bases, and the junction held 7 bases outside the gene matches. This CDR3 comprises 15 residues. CDR3 loop: CASSELSGNYNEQFF. CDR3 nucleotide sequence: TGCGCCAGCAGCGAGTTAAGCGGGAACTACAATGAGCAGTTCTTC.

The V gene is TRBV7-9, the J gene TRBJ1-1; TRBD1 might be the D (5 bases). From germline, CDR1 is SEHNR and CDR2 FQNEAQ (reference sequence). Trimming left V 5 bases short and J 5 bases short, with 15 bases between. This CDR3 region has 14 residues. DNA of the CDR3: TGTGCCAGCAGCCTTCCGGAGGGGCAAACTGAAGCTTTCTTT. It translates to CASSLPEGQTEAFF.

The chain recombines TRBV2 with TRBJ1-2; D gene ambiguous. The CDR3 spans 12 residues. Germline CDR1 and CDR2: SNHLY and FYNNEI. Trimming cost V 4 bases and J 8 bases, with 11 bases left between them. CDR3 amino acids: CASSGLDEGYTF. DNA for the CDR3: TGTGCCAGCAGTGGACTCGATGAGGGCTACACCTTC.

J is TRBJ1-1 and V is TRBV6-2 or TRBV6-3, with 7 bases matching TRBD1. Unmatched junction bases numbered 14, after V lost 3 bases and J lost 4 bases. This CDR3 region has 17 residues. Germline V gene sequence: CDR1 MNHEY, CDR2 SVGEGT. The CDR3 DNA reads as TGTGCCAGCAGTTATCGGCCGACAGGGACAGTGCGCACTGAAGCTTTCTTT. Its translation: CASSYRPTGTVRTEAFF.

The V gene is TRBV14, the J gene TRBJ1-1; D uncertain. This CDR3 spans 13 amino acids. In germline, CDR1 is SGHDN, CDR2 FVKESK. The ends were cut back, 7 bases at V and 4 bases at J, with 13 bases in the middle. The CDR3 sequence is CASNRGYSTEAFF. The CDR3, as DNA: TGTGCCAGCAACCGGGGATATAGCACTGAAGCTTTCTTT.

V and J are TRBV18 and TRBJ2-5; TRBD2 aligns across 10 bases. The V gene's germline CDR1 is KGHSH and CDR2 LQKENI. J gave up 2 bases and V 3 bases, and 3 bases lay outside the gene matches. The CDR3 runs to 15 residues. CDR3 DNA: TGTGCCAGCTCACCCGGGACTAGCGCTCAAGAGACCCAGTACTTC. Translating it yields CASSPGTSAQETQYF.

The chain recombines TRBV5-6 with TRBJ2-2; the D gene is possibly TRBD2 (6 bases). This CDR3 is 15 amino acids long. V was cut by 5 bases and J by 2 bases, with 13 bases left in between. Germline lookup yields CDR1 SGHDT and CDR2 YYEEEE. CDR3 in amino acids: CASSPDGGNTGELFF. The CDR3 DNA follows: TGTGCCAGCAGTCCGGACGGGGGAAACACCGGGGAGCTGTTTTTT.

The sample holds one count of this clone. The J gene is TRBJ1-2, the V gene TRBV5-6; D is ambiguous. Germline CDR1 SGHDT, CDR2 YYEEEE. This CDR3 has 14 residues. Trimming removed 4 bases at V and 0 bases at J, with 10 bases between. The CDR3: CASSHRVANYGYTF. The CDR3 nucleotides are TGTGCCAGCAGCCACAGAGTAGCTAACTATGGCTACACCTTC.

This clone has more than one count but fewer than ten. The V call is TRBV30, the J call TRBJ2-7; D is perhaps TRBD1 (6 bases). CDR3 length: 12 amino acids. Trimming left V 4 bases short and J 4 bases short, with 11 bases between. Germline V gene lookup returns CDR1 GTSNPN and CDR2 SVGIG (reference sequence). Here the CDR3 reads CAWKGVRYEQYF. The CDR3 DNA follows: TGTGCCTGGAAGGGGGTTAGGTACGAGCAGTACTTC. The full variable domain, with the rest looked up from reference TRBV30 and TRBJ2-7, is SQTIHQWPATLVQPVGSPLSLECTVEGTSNPNLYWYRQAAGRGLQLLFYSVGIGQISSEVPQNLSASRPQDRQFILSSKKLLLSDSGFYLCAWKGVRYEQYFGPGTRLTVT.

This clone was seen a single time. The rearrangement uses TRBV6-2 or TRBV6-3 and TRBJ2-7; 8 bases fit TRBD2. CDR1 and CDR2 (germline): MNHEY, SVGEGT. CDR3 length: 16 amino acids. The junction had 13 bases not matched to a gene; V was cut back by 6 bases and J by 3 bases. CDR3 DNA sequence: TGTGCCAGCAGCCCAGGGCGCGGGAGGTCACACTACGAGCAGTACTTC. Its translation is CASSPGRGRSHYEQYF.